The clone carrying this T cell receptor (beta chain) was found a few times. The sample is drawn from a study of human T cells and chemical hapten exposure. It was from unfractionated whole blood that total RNA was extracted. This CDR3 is 16 amino acids long. With V trimmed by 1 base and J by 4 bases, 6 bases remained unmatched. TCRdb recomputed calls from the 5' RACE reads with MiXCR, one row per CDR3 protein. Among more than 60,000 distinct CDR3 sequences listed, approximately 16% were seen once. The rearrangement links TRBV12-3 or TRBV12-4 to TRBJ2-1, with 8 bases that match TRBD2. This clonotype was sampled from a female donor in good health. The chain's CDR3 is CASSLVPSGPYNEQFF. The CDR3 DNA reads TGTGCCAGCAGTTTAGTTCCTAGCGGGCCATACAATGAGCAGTTCTTC.